Listed below are T cell receptor beta chains from one sample, sequenced in a study of cytomegalovirus exposure and HLA in healthy donors. Using immunoSEQ multiplex PCR, the repertoire was profiled, and TCRdb retains in-frame clones only, with some absent. The sample yields about 200,000 clones, around three quarters seen once. Source material: PBMCs. Every receptor here comes from a man aged 40-55 years in good health and CMV-seronegative. Both conserved end residues are part of each CDR3. A D gene is named only where the DNA matches it firmly. Rows give clone size only sometimes, using once, few, many, or a class for an expanded clone.

>few|.|TRBV9|TRBJ2-1
CASTRLEGRSGRYNEQFF
TGTGCCAGCACACGCCTGGAGGGTCGGAGCGGTCGCTACAATGAGCAGTTCTTC
>.|.|TRBV19|TRBJ1-6
CASSPGLSSYNSPLHF
TGTGCCAGTAGTCCCGGTCTTAGCTCCTATAATTCCCCCCTCCACTTT
>few|TRBD1|TRBV7-2|TRBJ2-7
CASSSGGRGYEQYF
TGTGCCAGCAGTTCAGGGGGCCGGGGCTACGAGCAGTACTTC
>.|.|TRBV11-2|TRBJ1-6
CASSPYRDSYNSPLHF
TGTGCCAGCAGCCCTTACCGGGACTCCTATAATTCACCCCTCCACTTT
>once|.|TRBV4-1|TRBJ1-2
CASSPMDSYGYTF
TGCGCCAGCAGCCCCATGGACAGCTATGGCTACACCTTC
>.|TRBD1|TRBV2|TRBJ1-5
CASRPEGQVQPQHF
TGTGCCAGCAGACCTGAGGGACAGGTCCAGCCCCAGCATTTT
>.|.|TRBV28|TRBJ1-5
CASSFGAAQHF
TGTGCCAGCAGTTTTGGGGCAGCCCAGCATTTT
>.|.|TRBV9|TRBJ1-1
CASSVSNTEAFF
TGTGCCAGCAGCGTCTCGAACACTGAAGCTTTCTTT
>.|TRBD2|TRBV28|TRBJ2-7
CASSPHTSGRGEQYF
TGTGCCAGCAGTCCTCATACTAGCGGGAGGGGAGAGCAGTACTTC
>.|.|TRBV30|TRBJ2-3
CAWRKGQGLTDTQYF
TGTGCCTGGAGAAAGGGGCAGGGGCTTACAGATACGCAGTATTTT
>.|TRBD2|TRBV15|TRBJ2-4
CATALGGIAKNIQYF
TGTGCCACCGCCCTGGGGGGGATAGCCAAAAACATTCAGTACTTC
>.|.|TRBV6-5|TRBJ2-1
CASSSQGNHDEQFF
TGTGCCAGCAGTTCACAGGGTAATCATGATGAGCAGTTCTTC
>.|.|TRBV5-4|TRBJ2-7
CASSLAQASSYEQYF
TGTGCCAGCAGCTTGGCCCAGGCATCCTCCTACGAGCAGTACTTC
>.|.|TRBV21-1|TRBJ1-2
CASSKEMVSGYGYTF
TGTGCCAGCAGCAAAGAAATGGTTTCGGGCTATGGCTACACCTTC
>.|.|TRBV5-1|TRBJ2-3
CASMSLESTDTQYF
TGCGCCAGCATGAGCCTAGAAAGCACAGATACGCAGTATTTT
>.|.|TRBV10-2|TRBJ1-4
CASSVGGGEKLFF
TGCGCCAGCAGTGTCGGGGGTGGGGAAAAACTGTTTTTT
>.|.|TRBV5-4|TRBJ2-4
CASSSGGAKNIQYF
TGTGCCAGCAGCTCGGGGGGCGCCAAAAACATTCAGTACTTC
>once|TRBD2|TRBV4-2|TRBJ2-3
CASSQGGRRGSTDTQYF
TGTGCCAGCAGCCAAGGTGGACGGCGGGGGAGCACAGATACGCAGTATTTT
>once|TRBD1|TRBV20-1|TRBJ1-1
CSASDRDEAFF
TGCAGTGCTTCAGACAGGGATGAAGCTTTCTTT
>.|TRBD2|TRBV29-1|TRBJ2-3
CSVGSLAGVRADTQYF
TGCAGCGTTGGCTCTCTAGCGGGAGTAAGAGCAGATACGCAGTATTTT
>.|TRBD1|TRBV7-2|TRBJ2-1
CASLPTGGGYNEQFF
TGTGCCAGCCTCCCTACAGGGGGAGGTTACAATGAGCAGTTCTTC
>.|TRBD2|TRBV28|TRBJ2-3
CASEAGSTDTQYF
TGTGCCAGCGAAGCGGGAAGCACAGATACGCAGTATTTT
>.|TRBD1|TRBV7-9|TRBJ2-7
CSSSLSADRGSEQYF
TGTTCCAGCAGCTTAAGTGCTGACAGGGGTTCCGAGCAGTACTTC
>once|TRBD2|TRBV2|TRBJ2-4
CASSEAVAGGRNIQYF
TGTGCCAGCAGTGAAGCGGTAGCGGGAGGCCGTAACATTCAGTACTTC
>.|.|TRBV7-6|TRBJ1-6
CASSFPLSPLHF
TGTGCCAGCAGCTTTCCCCTTTCACCCCTCCACTTT
>.|.|TRBV7-9|TRBJ2-2
CASSLPRGGAGELFF
TGTGCCAGCAGCCTGCCCAGGGGTGGCGCCGGGGAGCTGTTTTTT
>.|.|TRBV5-6|TRBJ1-5
CASSLVGGVGQPQHF
TGTGCCAGCAGCTTAGTCGGGGGTGTTGGCCAGCCCCAGCATTTT
>.|.|TRBV30|TRBJ2-2
CAWRVTGPTGELFF
TGTGCCTGGAGGGTAACAGGGCCCACCGGGGAGCTGTTTTTT
>.|.|TRBV5-1|TRBJ2-4
CASSLGRGKNIQYF
TGCGCCAGCAGCTTGGGACGGGGGAAAAACATTCAGTACTTC
>once|TRBD1|TRBV11-3|TRBJ1-1
CASSFLADRGLVTEAFF
TGTGCCAGCAGCTTCTTAGCGGACAGGGGGCTCGTCACTGAAGCTTTCTTT
>.|TRBD1|TRBV5-5|TRBJ2-1
CASSTPTGDNEQFF
TGTGCCAGCAGCACCCCGACAGGGGACAATGAGCAGTTCTTC
>.|.|TRBV14|TRBJ2-5
CASSQDLGGFAETQYF
TGTGCCAGCAGCCAAGATCTAGGAGGGTTTGCCGAGACCCAGTACTTC
>.|TRBD1|TRBV7-3|TRBJ2-3
CASSQDREVRTDTQYF
TGTGCCAGCAGCCAGGACAGGGAAGTCCGCACAGATACGCAGTATTTT
>.|.|TRBV27|TRBJ2-7
CASSFGFGGLGEQYF
TGTGCCAGCAGTTTTGGTTTCGGGGGGCTGGGAGAGCAGTACTTC
>.|TRBD1|TRBV7-7|TRBJ2-7
CASGQAIGYEQYF
TGTGCCAGCGGACAGGCAATTGGGTACGAGCAGTACTTC
>.|.|TRBV28|TRBJ2-3
CASSPRGRGTDTQYF
TGTGCCAGCAGCCCCAGGGGAAGAGGCACAGATACGCAGTATTTT
>.|.|TRBV7-2|TRBJ2-7
CASSLSAGFPSYEQYF
TGTGCCAGCAGCTTATCCGCCGGGTTTCCCTCCTACGAGCAGTACTTC
>.|.|TRBV28|TRBJ1-5
CASSPMRRNSNQPQHF
TGTGCCAGCAGCCCCATGCGGCGGAATAGCAATCAGCCCCAGCATTTT
>.|TRBD1|TRBV9|TRBJ2-2
CASSVGQKNTGELFF
TGTGCCAGCAGCGTGGGACAGAAGAACACCGGGGAGCTGTTTTTT
>.|.|TRBV15|TRBJ2-7
CATSRGRGRSYEQYF
TGTGCCACCAGCAGAGGGAGGGGGCGCTCCTACGAGCAGTACTTC
>.|TRBD2|TRBV15|TRBJ2-3
CATSRDLPGTSGTDTQYF
TGTGCCACCAGCAGAGATCTTCCCGGGACTAGCGGTACAGATACGCAGTATTTT
>.|.|TRBV7-2|TRBJ1-2
CASSLAQPEGYGYTF
TGTGCCAGCAGCTTAGCACAACCCGAGGGCTATGGCTACACCTTC
>.|TRBD2|TRBV19|TRBJ2-3
CASSSQRERDTQYF
TGTGCCAGTAGTTCCCAGCGGGAGAGAGATACGCAGTATTTT
>.|.|TRBV6-5|TRBJ2-7
CASSSNGGPYEQYF
TGTGCCAGCAGTTCAAACGGCGGGCCCTACGAGCAGTACTTC
>.|TRBD2|TRBV11-2|TRBJ2-5
CASSLAFTSGGETQYF
TGTGCCAGCAGCTTAGCTTTTACTAGCGGGGGAGAGACCCAGTACTTC
>.|.|TRBV25-1|TRBJ2-5
CASSEGSGLYQETQYF
TGTGCCAGCAGTGAAGGGTCAGGGCTGTACCAAGAGACCCAGTACTTC
>.|TRBD1|TRBV5-1|TRBJ1-1
CASSKGAPNTEAFF
TGCGCCAGCAGCAAGGGGGCCCCGAACACTGAAGCTTTCTTT
>.|.|TRBV20-1|TRBJ1-2
CAARGAPF
TGCGCCGCTAGGGGCGCGCCCTTC